The table lists the clone carrying this TCR beta chain with a count of one. Antigen specificity is unknown. This sample is part of a study of cytomegalovirus exposure and HLA in healthy donors. Study observations and caveats: The likely origin of a cluster of highly shared sequence variants was a sequencing artifact. Later analysis identified a missense DCLRE1C variant that was linked to TCR beta V- and J-gene trimming.

Germline CDR1 and CDR2: LNHNV and YYDKDF (reference sequence). Losses at the gene ends were 2 bases for V and 4 bases for J; bases not matched to a gene: 4. The CDR3 is made up of 14 amino acids. In the PCR, 60 Vbeta and 13 Jbeta primers were used. Assay used: immunoSEQ multiplex PCR; TCRdb lists only in-frame clones, some missing. The data contain fewer than 140,000 clones, over 75% of them singletons. This receptor was obtained from a man between 60 and 75 years old in good health and CMV-seronegative. The rearrangement uses TRBV15 and TRBJ1-1; 7 bases map to TRBD1. The material sequenced was PBMCs. The CDR3, as DNA: TGTGCCACCAGCAGAACAGGGGATATCACTGAAGCTTTCTTT. Translated: CATSRTGDITEAFF.